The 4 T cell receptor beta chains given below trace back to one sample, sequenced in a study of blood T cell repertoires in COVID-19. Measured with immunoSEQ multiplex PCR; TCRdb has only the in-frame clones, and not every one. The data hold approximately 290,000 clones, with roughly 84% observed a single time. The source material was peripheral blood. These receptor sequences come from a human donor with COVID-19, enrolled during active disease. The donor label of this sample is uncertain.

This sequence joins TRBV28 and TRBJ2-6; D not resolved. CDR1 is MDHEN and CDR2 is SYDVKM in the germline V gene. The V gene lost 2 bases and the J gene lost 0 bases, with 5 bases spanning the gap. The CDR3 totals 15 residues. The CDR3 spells CASSLRLSGANVLTF. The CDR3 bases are TGTGCCAGCAGTTTAAGACTCTCTGGGGCCAACGTCCTGACTTTC.

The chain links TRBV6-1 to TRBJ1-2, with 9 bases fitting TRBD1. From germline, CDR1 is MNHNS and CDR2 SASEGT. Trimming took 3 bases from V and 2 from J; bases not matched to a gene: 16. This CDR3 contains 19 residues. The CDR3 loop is CASSDFGATGGAHNYGYTF. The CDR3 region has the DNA TGTGCCAGCAGTGATTTCGGGGCTACAGGGGGCGCCCACAACTATGGCTACACCTTC.

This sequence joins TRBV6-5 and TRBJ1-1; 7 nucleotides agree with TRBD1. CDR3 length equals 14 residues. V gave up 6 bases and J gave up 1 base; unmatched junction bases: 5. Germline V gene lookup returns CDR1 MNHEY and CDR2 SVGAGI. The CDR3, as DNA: TGTGCCAGCAGCAACCGACAGGGGAACACTGAAGCTTTCTTT. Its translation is CASSNRQGNTEAFF.

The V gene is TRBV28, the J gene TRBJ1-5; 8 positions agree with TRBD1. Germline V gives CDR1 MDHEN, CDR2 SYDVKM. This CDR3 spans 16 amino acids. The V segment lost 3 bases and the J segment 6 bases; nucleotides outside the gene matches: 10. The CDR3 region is CASSFDRGPGAQPQHF. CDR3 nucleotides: TGTGCCAGCAGTTTCGACAGGGGCCCAGGGGCTCAGCCCCAGCATTTT.